This TCR beta chain was identified in a study of CD8 T cells in ankylosing spondylitis. The CDR3 is 22 amino acids. The ends were cut back, 0 bases at V and 2 bases at J, with 31 bases in the middle. Germline V CDR1 and CDR2: SGHRS, YFSETQ. The TCR beta libraries were generated through quantitative 5'-RACE incorporating molecular barcodes. TCRdb re-derived calls from the 5' RACE reads in MiXCR, one entry per CDR3 protein. Of approximately 260,000 distinct CDR3 sequences in the sample, over 15% were seen once. Only a few counts were recorded for this clonotype. The antigen is unknown. General study points: The authors found the disease-linked clones to be CD8+ and relatively rare in peripheral blood. Past research had described some motif variants in reactive arthritis synovial fluid and blood.

This receptor was obtained from a male donor with ankylosing spondylitis or in good health (not recorded which). The specimen sequenced was blood, either unsorted or a sorted T cell fraction (not recorded which). The V and J genes are TRBV5-1 and TRBJ2-3, with D perhaps matching TRBD1 or TRBD2 (5 bases each). CDR3 in amino acids: CASSLGGRVLKTPIPDTDTQYF. Here the CDR3 DNA reads TGCGCCAGCAGCTTGGGGGGACGGGTCCTAAAGACACCGATACCAGACACAGATACGCAGTATTTT.